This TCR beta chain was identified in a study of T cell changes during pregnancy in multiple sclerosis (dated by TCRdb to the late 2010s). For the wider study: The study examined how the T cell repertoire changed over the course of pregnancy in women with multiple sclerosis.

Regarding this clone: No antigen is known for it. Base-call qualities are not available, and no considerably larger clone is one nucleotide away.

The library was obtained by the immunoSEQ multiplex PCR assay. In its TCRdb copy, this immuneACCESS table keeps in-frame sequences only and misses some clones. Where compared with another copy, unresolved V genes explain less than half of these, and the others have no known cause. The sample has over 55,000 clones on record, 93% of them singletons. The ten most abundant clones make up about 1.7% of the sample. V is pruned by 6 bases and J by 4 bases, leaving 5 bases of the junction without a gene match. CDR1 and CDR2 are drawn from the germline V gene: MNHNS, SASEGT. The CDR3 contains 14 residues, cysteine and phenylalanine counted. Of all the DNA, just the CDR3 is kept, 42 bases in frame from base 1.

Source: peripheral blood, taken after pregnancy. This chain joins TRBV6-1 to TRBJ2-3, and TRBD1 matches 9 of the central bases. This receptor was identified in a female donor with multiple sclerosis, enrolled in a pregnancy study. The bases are TGTGCCAGCAGCACAGGGGGCGTCCCAGATACGCAGTATTTT. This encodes CASSTGGVPDTQYF.